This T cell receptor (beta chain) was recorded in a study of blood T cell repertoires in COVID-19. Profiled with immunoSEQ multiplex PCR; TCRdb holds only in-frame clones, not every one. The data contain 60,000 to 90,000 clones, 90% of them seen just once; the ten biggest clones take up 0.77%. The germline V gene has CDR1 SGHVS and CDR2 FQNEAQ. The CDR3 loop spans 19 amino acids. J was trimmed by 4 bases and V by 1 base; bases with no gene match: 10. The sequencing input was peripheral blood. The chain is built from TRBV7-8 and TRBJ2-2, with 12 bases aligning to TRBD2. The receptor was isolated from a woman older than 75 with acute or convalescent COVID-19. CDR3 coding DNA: TGTGCCAGCAGCTTAGTAGCTACGACTAGCGGGAGCGGCACCGGGGAGCTGTTTTTT. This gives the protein CASSLVATTSGSGTGELFF.